The present entry profiles one T cell receptor beta chain with its context. Per the authors' pipeline: Estimated nucleated cell counts came from reference gene primer amplification. Profiling relied on immunoSEQ multiplex PCR, and the TCRdb table lists in-frame clones only, not all of them. V, J and clone size reflect that table, while D and trimming were determined from the DNA. The data show 250,000 to 350,000 clones, with approximately 86% seen just once and 2.2% held by the top ten. The record originates from a study of blood T cell repertoires in COVID-19. About the research overall: The United States, Italy and Spain supplied acute and convalescent COVID-19 samples. The cDNA or gDNA used as material had been derived from T cells, B-cell-depleted T cells, or PBMCs.

Germline CDR1 and CDR2: SEHNR and FQNEAQ (reference sequence). Trimming took 1 base from V and 4 from J, leaving 11 bases between them. This CDR3 is built from 15 residues. Sequenced input: peripheral blood. This chain connects TRBV7-9 to TRBJ1-5; TRBD1 might be the D (6 bases). The clonotype was recovered from a woman in her forties or fifties who had recovered from COVID-19. The CDR3 protein is CASSLESGDNQPQHF. As DNA, the CDR3 is TGTGCCAGCAGCTTAGAGTCAGGGGATAATCAGCCCCAGCATTTT. The full variable domain, rest sourced from reference TRBV7-9 and TRBJ1-5, is DTGVSQNPRHKITKRGQNVTFRCDPISEHNRLYWYRQTLGQGPEFLTYFQNEAQLEKSRLLSDRFSAERPKGSFSTLEIQRTEQGDSAMYLCASSLESGDNQPQHFGDGTRLSIL.